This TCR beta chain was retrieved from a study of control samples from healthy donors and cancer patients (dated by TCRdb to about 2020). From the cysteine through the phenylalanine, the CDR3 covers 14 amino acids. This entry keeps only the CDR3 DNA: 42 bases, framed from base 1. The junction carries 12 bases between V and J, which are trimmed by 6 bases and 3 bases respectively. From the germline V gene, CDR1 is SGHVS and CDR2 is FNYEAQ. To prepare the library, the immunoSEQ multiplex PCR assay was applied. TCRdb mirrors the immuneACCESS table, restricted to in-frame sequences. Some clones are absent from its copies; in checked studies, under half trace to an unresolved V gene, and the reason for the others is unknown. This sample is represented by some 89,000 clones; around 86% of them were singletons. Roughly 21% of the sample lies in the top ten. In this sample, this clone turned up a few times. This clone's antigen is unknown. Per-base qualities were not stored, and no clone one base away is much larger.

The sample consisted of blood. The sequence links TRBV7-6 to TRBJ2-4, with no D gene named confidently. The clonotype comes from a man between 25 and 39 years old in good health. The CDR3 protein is CASSPNLGKNIQYF. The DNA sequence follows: TGTGCCAGCAGTCCTAACCTGGGCAAAAACATTCAGTACTTC.